The 20 T cell receptor beta chains below come from one sample, sequenced in a study of blood T cell repertoires in COVID-19. Method: immunoSEQ multiplex PCR; TCRdb's copy keeps in-frame clones and lacks some. The sample has about 83,000 clones, roughly 88% seen once; the top ten hold approximately 8.1%. The sequenced sample was peripheral blood. These receptors originate from a man aged 45-65 years with active COVID-19.

This sequence joins TRBV7-9 and TRBJ2-7, with TRBD2 matching 7 bases. With 5 bases clipped from V and 5 bases from J, the junction kept 15 bases outside the gene matches. Germline V CDR1 and CDR2: SEHNR, FQNEAQ (reference sequence). The CDR3 covers 16 residues. CDR3 sequence (DNA): TGTGCCAGCAGCGCCTGGACTAGTTGGGGTAACCACGAGCAGTACTTC. This gives the protein CASSAWTSWGNHEQYF.

The chain carries TRBV28 and TRBJ2-5, with 13 bases aligning to TRBD2. V gave up 4 bases and J gave up 3 bases; unmatched junction bases: 5. This CDR3 is built from 16 residues. Germline V gives CDR1 MDHEN, CDR2 SYDVKM. This CDR3 reads CASSSGLAGFKETQYF. DNA of the CDR3: TGTGCCAGCAGTTCGGGACTAGCGGGGTTCAAAGAGACCCAGTACTTC.

This sequence joins TRBV6-2 or TRBV6-3 and TRBJ2-1; maybe TRBD2 (7 bases). V shed 6 bases and J shed 7 bases, with 19 bases lying between them. CDR1 MNHEY and CDR2 SVGEGT come from the germline V gene. This CDR3 region has 15 residues. The CDR3 nucleotides are TGTGCCAGCAGCCTTAGGGGGGGCTTTCGGAATGAGCAGTTCTTC. This gives the protein CASSLRGGFRNEQFF.

The J gene is TRBJ2-3, the V gene TRBV12-3 or TRBV12-4; D gene ambiguous. The CDR3 spans 12 residues. The V end lost 6 bases, the J end lost 9 bases, and 13 bases lay between the germline ends. The CDR3 coding sequence is TGTGCCAGCAGCCTACTTTTGGAGACGCAGTATTTT. As protein: CASSLLLETQYF.

The rearrangement links TRBV29-1 to TRBJ1-1; tentatively, D is TRBD1 (5 bases). V lost 4 bases, J lost 6 bases, and 15 bases lay in between. The CDR3 loop spans 13 amino acids. Germline CDR1 is SQVTM and CDR2 is ANQGSEA. In nucleotides, the CDR3 is TGCAGCGTTGTGAAGACAGCCGGAGCTGAAGCTTTCTTT. Amino acids: CSVVKTAGAEAFF.

The rearrangement uses TRBV6-2 or TRBV6-3 and TRBJ2-2; 7 bases match TRBD1. Germline-derived CDR1 and CDR2 are MNHEY and SVGEGT. V dropped 0 bases and J dropped 7; count of bases not matched to a gene: 5. The CDR3 has 15 amino acids. CDR3 in amino acids: CASSYSKGAIGELFF. Written as DNA, the CDR3 is TGTGCCAGCAGTTACTCAAAGGGGGCGATCGGGGAGCTGTTTTTT.

V gene TRBV5-1 combines with J gene TRBJ1-1; 9 nucleotides line up with TRBD1. Germline loops: CDR1 SGHRS, CDR2 YFSETQ. V lost 4 bases and J lost 5; bases outside the gene matches: 6. The length of the CDR3 is 14 residues. The CDR3 DNA reads as TGCGCCAGCAGCGAGGACAGGGGTTATACTGAAGCTTTCTTT. Its protein product is CASSEDRGYTEAFF.

This clone was observed a few times. The genes are TRBV5-6 and TRBJ2-2; 8 bases match TRBD2. The V and J ends lost 4 bases and 1 base, in that order; junction bases with no gene match: 9. The CDR3 is 17 residues long. Germline loops: CDR1 SGHDT, CDR2 YYEEEE. The CDR3 loop reads CASSPPALAENTGELFF. The CDR3, as DNA: TGTGCCAGCAGCCCGCCGGCACTAGCGGAGAACACCGGGGAGCTGTTTTTT.

The chain couples TRBV5-1 to TRBJ2-2, with TRBD1 identical over 8 bases. V dropped 4 bases and J dropped 5; count of bases not matched to a gene: 1. The CDR3 runs to 13 residues. Germline lookup yields CDR1 SGHRS and CDR2 YFSETQ. CDR3 amino acids: CASSRTGTGELFF. For the CDR3, the DNA is TGCGCCAGCAGCAGGACAGGGACCGGGGAGCTGTTTTTT.

V is TRBV29-1 and J is TRBJ1-5, with a possible D match to TRBD1 (5 bases). V was clipped by 0 bases and J by 0 bases, with 18 bases between them. This CDR3 region has 18 residues. Germline V gene lookup returns CDR1 SQVTM and CDR2 ANQGSEA. The DNA for the CDR3 is TGCAGCGTTGAAGATAGTACCCGGGACTGTGATAGCAATCAGCCCCAGCATTTT. It translates to CSVEDSTRDCDSNQPQHF.

Written as DNA, the CDR3 is TGTGCCAGCGGTTCCGGGGGTCTATACTCACCCCTCCACTTT. Amino acids: CASGSGGLYSPLHF. V and J are TRBV27 and TRBJ1-6, with a tentative D call TRBD1 (5 bases). This CDR3 spans 14 amino acids. Per the germline V gene, CDR1 is MNHEY and CDR2 is SMNVEV (reference sequence). Trimming pared 8 bases from V and 10 bases from J, leaving 18 bases between.

This chain uses TRBV15 with TRBJ2-1; TRBD2 matches 15 bases. Germline V lookup: CDR1 LNHNV, CDR2 YYDKDF (reference sequence). V shed 3 bases and J 8 bases; nucleotides not matched to a gene: 5. This CDR3 region has 16 residues. CDR3 nucleotide sequence: TGTGCCACCAGCAGCTGGACTAGCGGGGGGGCGTATGAGCAGTTCTTC. Encoded protein: CATSSWTSGGAYEQFF.

The V and J genes are TRBV9 and TRBJ2-1; 9 nucleotides line up with TRBD2. There are 17 residues in the CDR3. Germline CDR1 reads SGDLS; CDR2 reads YYNGEE. With V trimmed by 0 bases and J by 5 bases, 9 bases remained unmatched. Here the CDR3 reads CASSVATPAGGNNEQFF. The CDR3 DNA follows: TGTGCCAGCAGCGTAGCTACTCCAGCGGGGGGAAACAATGAGCAGTTCTTC.

The V and J genes are TRBV5-6 and TRBJ2-5, with 7 bases fitting TRBD2. This CDR3 comprises 13 residues. Germline CDR1 is SGHDT and CDR2 is YYEEEE. Losses at the gene ends were 4 bases for V and 5 bases for J; bases not matched to a gene: 5. The DNA for the CDR3 is TGTGCCAGCAGCGGGGGAGGGCGTGAGACCCAGTACTTC. This encodes CASSGGGRETQYF.

The V gene is TRBV18, the J gene TRBJ2-7, with TRBD1 identical over 7 bases. The germline gives CDR1 KGHSH, CDR2 LQKENI. J lost 7 bases, V lost 3 bases, and 6 bases had no gene match. The CDR3 has 13 residues. CDR3 nucleotides: TGTGCCAGCTCACCTTCGACAGGGATGGAGCAGTACTTC. Its protein is CASSPSTGMEQYF.

The V and J genes are TRBV28 and TRBJ2-3; 9 nucleotides agree with TRBD1. J lost 3 bases, V lost 4 bases, and 14 bases had no gene match. The germline V gene encodes CDR1 MDHEN and CDR2 SYDVKM. The CDR3 spans 18 residues. The DNA of the CDR3 is TGTGCCAGCAGTTCCCAGGCCCGCCGGGACAGGGAAACAGATACGCAGTATTTT. As protein: CASSSQARRDRETDTQYF.

This clone occurred a few times. CDR3 sequence reads: CASKSGGHQPQHF. CDR3 nucleotides: TGTGCCAGCAAATCAGGGGGCCATCAGCCCCAGCATTTT. V usage is TRBV6-5 and J usage is TRBJ1-5, with TRBD1 identical over 8 bases. Germline V CDR1 and CDR2: MNHEY, SVGAGI. With V trimmed by 7 bases and J by 5 bases, 4 bases remained unmatched. The CDR3 totals 13 residues.

This clone was recorded once. V is TRBV5-1 and J is TRBJ2-2; maybe TRBD1 (5 bases). Trimming stripped 0 bases from V and 2 bases from J, with 11 bases between. This CDR3 contains 16 residues. CDR1 and CDR2 from the germline V gene are SGHRS and YFSETQ. As DNA, the CDR3 is TGCGCCAGCAGCTTGGTCATTGGGGCAAACACCGGGGAGCTGTTTTTT. It specifies CASSLVIGANTGELFF. Full variable domain (outside the CDR3, taken from reference TRBV5-1 and TRBJ2-2): KAGVTQTPRYLIKTRGQQVTLSCSPISGHRSVSWYQQTPGQGLQFLFEYFSETQRNKGNFPGRFSGRQFSNSRSEMNVSTLELGDSALYLCASSLVIGANTGELFFGEGSRLTVL.

The chain is built from TRBV25-1 and TRBJ1-4, with 7 bases aligning to TRBD1. From germline, CDR1 is MGHDK and CDR2 SYGVNS. The CDR3 is made up of 14 amino acids. V lost 5 bases, J lost 4 bases, and 4 bases stayed unmatched. The DNA of the CDR3 is TGTGCCAGCAGTCCCGGACAGGATAATGAAAAACTGTTTTTT. It codes for CASSPGQDNEKLFF. Using reference TRBV25-1 and TRBJ1-4 for the parts outside the CDR3, the full variable domain is EADIYQTPRYLVIGTGKKITLECSQTMGHDKMYWYQQDPGMELHLIHYSYGVNSTEKGDLSSESTVSRIRTEHFPLTLESARPSHTSQYLCASSPGQDNEKLFFGSGTQLSVL.

The chain is built from TRBV5-6 and TRBJ2-5; 9 nucleotides line up with TRBD1. Germline V gene data show CDR1 as SGHDT and CDR2 as YYEEEE. Losses at the gene ends were 2 bases for V and 5 bases for J; bases not matched to a gene: 10. The CDR3 runs 16 residues. CDR3 in DNA: TGTGCCAGCAGCTTATCCTTCGGGACAGGGAGGGAGACCCAGTACTTC. Residues: CASSLSFGTGRETQYF.